The rows below give T cell receptor beta chains drawn from one sample of a study of siplizumab effects on memory and regulatory T cells. The protocol was immunoSEQ multiplex PCR, while the TCRdb copy is restricted to in-frame clones and leaves out a portion. Of about 120,000 clones listed, roughly 95% are singletons. Sequenced input: non-Treg CD4+ T cells sorted from blood. The receptor set was obtained from a human donor in good health. Each CDR3 is given with its conserved first and last residue. A D gene is named only where the DNA matches it firmly. Rows give clone size only sometimes, using once, few, many, or a class for an expanded clone.

TRBV7-3,TRBD1,.,TRBJ1-3,CASSEDRAGNTIYF,TGTGCCAGCAGCGAGGACAGGGCCGGAAACACCATATATTTT
TRBV2,TRBD1,.,TRBJ2-3,CASSADRGTDTQYF,TGTGCCAGCAGCGCGGACAGGGGCACAGATACGCAGTATTTT
TRBV6-1,.,.,TRBJ1-1,CASSEPGEMNTEAFF,TGTGCCAGCAGTGAACCTGGGGAAATGAACACTGAAGCTTTCTTT
TRBV6-5,.,.,TRBJ2-7,CASSRQGSYEQYF,TGTGCCAGCAGTCGTCAGGGTTCCTACGAGCAGTACTTC
TRBV6-6,.,.,TRBJ2-7,CASSYARRGLYEQYF,TGTGCCAGCAGTTACGCCCGCCGAGGACTCTACGAGCAGTACTTC
TRBV6-7,TRBD2,.,TRBJ2-7,CASSPGGVGQYF,TGTGCCAGCAGTCCTGGGGGGGTAGGGCAGTACTTC
TRBV6-5,.,.,TRBJ2-7,CASRPHMGSDEQYF,TGTGCCAGCCGCCCCCACATGGGATCGGACGAGCAGTACTTC
TRBV7-8,TRBD1,.,TRBJ1-1,CASSSGKWGTGLGTEAFF,TGTGCCAGCAGCTCGGGAAAGTGGGGGACAGGGCTCGGAACTGAAGCTTTCTTT
TRBV10-3,TRBD2,.,TRBJ2-4,CAISESLTSGAKLAKNIQYF,TGTGCCATCAGTGAGTCGTTGACTAGCGGGGCTAAACTAGCCAAAAACATTCAGTACTTC
TRBV7-9,TRBD2,.,TRBJ2-2,CASSLAGGATGELFF,TGTGCCAGCAGCTTAGCCGGGGGGGCCACCGGGGAGCTGTTTTTT
TRBV11-2,TRBD1,.,TRBJ2-1,CASSSDRGSYNEQFF,TGTGCCAGCAGCTCGGACAGGGGTTCCTACAATGAGCAGTTCTTC
TRBV12-5,TRBD2,.,TRBJ2-3,CASGSGLAGGGFTDTQYF,TGTGCTAGTGGTTCAGGACTAGCGGGGGGCGGTTTCACAGATACGCAGTATTTT
TRBV5-5,TRBD1,.,TRBJ2-5,CASSSGQSETQYF,TGTGCCAGCAGCTCGGGACAGTCGGAGACCCAGTACTTC
TRBV19,.,.,TRBJ1-6,CASSRQGLGEPPLHF,TGTGCCAGTAGTCGCCAGGGCTTGGGGGAGCCACCCCTCCACTTT
TRBV7-9,.,.,TRBJ1-3,CASSFYNRPSSGNTIYF,TGTGCCAGCAGCTTCTATAACAGACCTTCCTCTGGAAACACCATATATTTT
TRBV27,.,once,TRBJ2-5,CASSLSGETQYF,TGTGCCAGCAGTTTATCTGGAGAGACCCAGTACTTC